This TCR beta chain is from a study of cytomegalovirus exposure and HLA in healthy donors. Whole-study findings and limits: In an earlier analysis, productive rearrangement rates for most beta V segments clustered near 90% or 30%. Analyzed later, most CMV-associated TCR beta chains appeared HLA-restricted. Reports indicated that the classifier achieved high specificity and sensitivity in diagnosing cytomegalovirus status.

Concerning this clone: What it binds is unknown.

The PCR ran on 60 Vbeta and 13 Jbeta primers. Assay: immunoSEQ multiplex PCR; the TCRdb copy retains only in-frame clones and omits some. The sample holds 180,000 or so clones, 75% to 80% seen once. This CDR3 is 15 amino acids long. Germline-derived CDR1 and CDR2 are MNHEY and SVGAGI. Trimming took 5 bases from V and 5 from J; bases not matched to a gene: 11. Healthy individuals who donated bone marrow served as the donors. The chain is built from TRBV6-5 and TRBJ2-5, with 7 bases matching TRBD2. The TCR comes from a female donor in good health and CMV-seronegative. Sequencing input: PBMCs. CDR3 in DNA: TGTGCCAGCAGTCCCACAAGTGGGGGGGTTGAGACCCAGTACTTC. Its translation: CASSPTSGGVETQYF.